Each of the 29 T cell receptor beta chains below was sequenced from the same sample in a study of blood T cells in healthy people across ages (dated by TCRdb to between 2015 and 2017). The receptor library was made with 5' RACE. Data came from an Illumina HiSeq 2500. A second PCR of roughly 6 to 11 cycles was run with a J-beta primer mix and a sample-barcoded 5' primer. TCRdb cleaned the public reads at Q25 with fastp, built clones with MiXCR and kept in-frame beta chains. Every distinct CDR3 protein forms one entry, paired with its most common genes and DNA. Counted in this sample were under 1,100,000 distinct CDR3 sequences; less than 25% of them appeared once. The top ten constitute less than 0.85% of the sample. These data also featured in a second study, about T cells of mothers and their children.

Sequenced: blood. Every receptor here comes from a girl aged 2-10 years in good health.

This clonotype was detected a few times. This rearrangement joins TRBV27 to TRBJ1-4, with no clear D. V was clipped by 3 bases and J by 8 bases, with 13 bases between them. The CDR3 has 14 residues. CDR1 is MNHEY and CDR2 is SMNVEV in the germline V gene (reference sequence). Written as DNA, the CDR3 is TGTGCCAGCAGTTTGAGAAACCCGAGGGAAAAACTGTTTTTT. This codes for CASSLRNPREKLFF. Filled out from reference TRBV27 and TRBJ1-4, the complete variable domain reads EAQVTQNPRYLITVTGKKLTVTCSQNMNHEYMSWYRQDPGLGLRQIYYSMNVEVTDKGDVPEGYKVSRKEKRNFPLILESPSPNQTSLYFCASSLRNPREKLFFGSGTQLSVL.

The gene calls are TRBV9 and TRBJ2-1; 8 positions match TRBD2. The V segment lost 4 bases and the J segment 0 bases; nucleotides outside the gene matches: 9. CDR1 and CDR2 from the germline V gene are SGDLS and YYNGEE. CDR3 length equals 17 residues. CDR3 sequence reads: CASSSPLAGSSYNEQFF. The DNA of the CDR3 is TGTGCCAGCAGCAGTCCATTAGCGGGAAGCTCCTACAATGAGCAGTTCTTC.

The chain has TRBV2 and TRBJ2-5, with TRBD2 identical over 9 bases. Germline lookup yields CDR1 SNHLY and CDR2 FYNNEI. The CDR3 has 16 amino acids. V lost 7 bases, J lost 4 bases, and 13 bases stayed unmatched. CDR3 sequence reads: CASTPVAGVTRETQYF. For the CDR3, the DNA is TGTGCCAGCACCCCCGTAGCGGGGGTTACTAGAGAGACCCAGTACTTC.

This clonotype was seen more than once but under ten times. The genes are TRBV20-1 and TRBJ2-5; 8 nucleotides align to TRBD2. This CDR3 has 12 amino acids. In germline, CDR1 is DFQATT, CDR2 SNEGSKA (reference sequence). The CDR3 spells CSAHGRGETQYF. The CDR3 DNA follows: TGCAGCGCTCACGGGAGGGGAGAGACCCAGTACTTC.

This clonotype came up a few times. The gene calls are TRBV6-5 and TRBJ2-5; D uncertain. V dropped 5 bases and J dropped 5 bases, with 21 bases sitting between them. The CDR3 extends over 16 amino acids. Looked up from germline, CDR1 is MNHEY and CDR2 is SVGAGI. The CDR3 reads CASSGSSGGIGETQYF. The CDR3 region has the DNA TGTGCCAGCAGTGGCTCCTCAGGTGGCATCGGGGAGACCCAGTACTTC.

This clonotype was picked up one time. V and J are TRBV5-1 and TRBJ2-1, with TRBD1 matching 9 bases. Germline V gives CDR1 SGHRS, CDR2 YFSETQ. This CDR3 contains 16 residues. V lost 0 bases to trimming and J lost 7 bases; unmatched junction nucleotides: 8. CDR3 in DNA: TGCGCCAGCAGCTTGGAGGGACAGGGAGTTCTGAATGAGCAGTTCTTC. Protein: CASSLEGQGVLNEQFF.

This clonotype has more than one count but fewer than ten. The chain is built from TRBV7-2 and TRBJ2-2, with D perhaps TRBD2 (5 bases). The CDR3 has 14 residues. The germline CDR1 and CDR2 sequences are SGHTA and FQGNSA. Trimming shortened V by 2 bases and J by 6 bases, and 10 bases separated the two germline ends. The CDR3 nucleotides are TGTGCCAGCAGCTTATTTGGAGGAGCCGGGGAGCTGTTTTTT. It translates to CASSLFGGAGELFF.

This clonotype has only a few counts. At one end, the junction sequence differs from germline, possibly due to a read error. This chain joins TRBV5-1 and TRBJ2-7, with D uncertain. The CDR3 loop spans 13 amino acids. CDR1 SGHRS and CDR2 YFSETQ come from the germline V gene. The CDR3 reads CAGSFDRNYEQYF. DNA for the CDR3: TGCGCCGGCAGCTTTGACCGCAACTACGAGCAGTACTTC.

The J gene is TRBJ2-7, the V gene TRBV20-1; unclear D gene. The length of the CDR3 is 13 residues. V was trimmed by 5 bases and J by 6 bases, leaving 17 bases between them. Germline V CDR1 and CDR2: DFQATT, SNEGSKA (reference sequence). For the CDR3, the DNA is TGCAGTGCTGTTGGGCCGACTGCCATCGAGCAGTACGTC. As protein: CSAVGPTAIEQYV.

This clonotype has at least ten counts. The chain recombines TRBV29-1 with TRBJ2-5, with TRBD2 identical over 9 bases. The CDR3 has 12 residues. Germline trimming cut 6 bases from V and 5 bases from J; bases unmatched to any gene: 4. Germline loops: CDR1 SQVTM, CDR2 ANQGSEA. CDR3 in amino acids: CSVGAGGETQYF. The CDR3 DNA is TGCAGCGTAGGAGCGGGAGGCGAGACCCAGTACTTC. Based on the CDR3 plus reference TRBV29-1 and TRBJ2-5, the full variable domain is SAVISQKPSRDICQRGTSLTIQCQVDSQVTMMFWYRQQPGQSLTLIATANQGSEATYESGFVIDKFPISRPNLTFSTLTVSNMSPEDSSIYLCSVGAGGETQYFGPGTRLLVL.

This clonotype was seen more than once but under ten times. Written as DNA, the CDR3 is TGCAGCGTTGAACCGCAGGGGAGGGAGGGCCTGCAAGAGACCCAGTACTTC. It translates to CSVEPQGREGLQETQYF. The chain couples TRBV29-1 to TRBJ2-5, with D possibly matching TRBD2 (7 bases). The CDR3 loop spans 17 amino acids. Per the germline V gene, CDR1 is SQVTM and CDR2 is ANQGSEA. The V end lost 2 bases, the J end lost 2 bases, and 21 bases lay between the germline ends.

This chain connects TRBV29-1 to TRBJ2-1, with no clear D. Germline assignment: CDR1 SQVTM and CDR2 ANQGSEA. The CDR3 length is 16 residues. V dropped 0 bases and J dropped 1 base, with 13 bases sitting between them. CDR3 amino acids: CSVEEDQVKSYNEQFF. In DNA, the CDR3 is TGCAGCGTTGAAGAAGATCAGGTGAAATCCTACAATGAGCAGTTCTTC.

The gene calls are TRBV7-2 and TRBJ1-5; D might be TRBD1 (6 bases). CDR3 length: 15 amino acids. Germline V gives CDR1 SGHTA, CDR2 FQGNSA. Trimming took off 2 bases at V and 6 bases at J, with 14 bases between the two ends. CDR3 residues: CASSLIGGSGQPQHF. Written as DNA, the CDR3 is TGTGCCAGCAGCTTAATCGGGGGCAGCGGTCAGCCCCAGCATTTT.

This clonotype was counted a few times. V usage is TRBV7-2 and J usage is TRBJ2-3; 10 nucleotides align to TRBD1. The trim removed 3 bases at V and 6 bases at J, leaving 6 bases unmatched. The CDR3 spans 15 residues. Germline V gene data show CDR1 as SGHTA and CDR2 as FQGNSA. The CDR3 loop is CASSFGDRGWDTQYF. Here the CDR3 DNA reads TGTGCCAGCAGCTTCGGGGACAGGGGATGGGATACGCAGTATTTT.

V gene TRBV4-1 combines with J gene TRBJ2-3, with 8 bases aligning to TRBD2. The CDR3 spans 15 residues. V shed 5 bases, J shed 4 bases, and the junction held 8 bases outside the gene matches. The germline V gene encodes CDR1 MGHRA and CDR2 YSYEKL. The CDR3 bases are TGCGCCAGCAGCTTGAGGACTAGCATATCAGATACGCAGTATTTT. It translates to CASSLRTSISDTQYF.

The V and J genes are TRBV9 and TRBJ2-5; D unclear. The J call may be wrong; the DNA end is better matched by TRBJ2-1. The CDR3 totals 14 residues. CDR1 is SGDLS and CDR2 is YYNGEE in the germline V gene. The CDR3 DNA sequence: TGTGCCAGCAGCCCTCAGACGAAGGACAATGAGCAGTTCTTC. The encoded protein is CASSPQTKDNEQFF.

In its sample, this clonotype was seen a few times. The rearrangement joins TRBV27 to TRBJ2-2, with D unresolved. The CDR3 runs to 13 residues. The germline V gene has CDR1 MNHEY and CDR2 SMNVEV (reference sequence). V was trimmed by 7 bases and J by 4 bases, leaving 10 bases between them. The CDR3 DNA is TGTGCCAGCACCCGACGGGTCACCGGGGAGCTGTTTTTT. Protein sequence: CASTRRVTGELFF.

This clonotype was detected only a few times. The rearrangement links TRBV19 to TRBJ2-2; the D is unclear. The CDR3 totals 16 residues. The V end was cut by 9 bases, the J end by 2 bases, with 19 bases between. Germline V gives CDR1 LNHDA, CDR2 SQIVND (reference sequence). In nucleotides, the CDR3 is TGTGCCAGCCCCCTTGGCAGAGGCCCTAACACCGGGGAGCTGTTTTTT. Its protein product is CASPLGRGPNTGELFF.

This clonotype showed up just a few times. The chain joins TRBV7-6 to TRBJ2-1; 10 bases are a match to TRBD1. The CDR3 contains 15 residues. The V and J ends lost 5 bases and 5 bases, in that order; junction bases with no gene match: 6. Germline CDR1 SGHVS, CDR2 FNYEAQ. The CDR3 spells CASSPPGTGDNEQFF. DNA for the CDR3: TGTGCCAGCAGCCCCCCGGGGACAGGGGACAATGAGCAGTTCTTC.

A few counts support this clonotype. J is TRBJ1-2 and V is TRBV4-1; a weak D match, TRBD1 (5 bases). Germline loops: CDR1 MGHRA, CDR2 YSYEKL. Trimming pared 6 bases from V and 0 bases from J, leaving 14 bases between. This CDR3 comprises 15 residues. In nucleotides, the CDR3 is TGCGCCAGCAGGGGACCGGCAGCGACTAACTATGGCTACACCTTC. Its protein is CASRGPAATNYGYTF.

This clonotype showed up just once. The CDR3 reads CASSTGTAGFSSTF. CDR3 nucleotides: TGTGCCAGCAGCACAGGGACAGCAGGTTTCTCTTCCACCTTC. V usage is TRBV28 and J usage is TRBJ1-2; 7 bases fit TRBD1. The CDR3 has 14 amino acids. Trimming removed 6 bases from V and 13 bases from J; junction bases left unmatched: 17. In germline, CDR1 is MDHEN, CDR2 SYDVKM.

The rearrangement links TRBV2 to TRBJ1-5; possible D gene TRBD1, 6 bases. Trimming pared 4 bases from V and 2 bases from J, leaving 15 bases between. The CDR3 is 16 residues long. Germline loops: CDR1 SNHLY, CDR2 FYNNEI. The CDR3 reads CASSASGAGGNQPQHF. The CDR3, as DNA: TGTGCCAGCAGTGCCTCCGGTGCAGGGGGCAATCAGCCCCAGCATTTT. The full variable domain, rest sourced from reference TRBV2 and TRBJ1-5, is EPEVTQTPSHQVTQMGQEVILRCVPISNHLYFYWYRQILGQKVEFLVSFYNNEISEKSEIFDDQFSVERPDGSNFTLKIRSTKLEDSAMYFCASSASGAGGNQPQHFGDGTRLSIL.

J is TRBJ2-3 and V is TRBV2; TRBD1 aligns across 8 bases. The length of the CDR3 is 17 residues. Germline CDR1 SNHLY, CDR2 FYNNEI. Trimming took 4 bases from V and 4 from J; bases not matched to a gene: 13. The CDR3 region is CASSALPGQDMSDTQYF. The CDR3 DNA reads as TGTGCCAGCAGTGCCTTACCGGGACAGGACATGTCAGATACGCAGTATTTT.

The chain couples TRBV5-1 to TRBJ2-2, with D uncertain. This CDR3 is 15 amino acids long. Germline V gene sequence: CDR1 SGHRS, CDR2 YFSETQ. Trimming took 0 bases from V and 7 from J, leaving 13 bases between them. CDR3 in amino acids: CASSLGDKGVGELFF. In nucleotides, the CDR3 is TGCGCCAGCAGCTTGGGAGACAAAGGAGTCGGGGAGCTGTTTTTT.

The table lists this clonotype with a few counts. The chain recombines TRBV5-4 with TRBJ2-5; D gene uncertain. The V gene lost 1 base and the J gene lost 5 bases, with 9 bases spanning the gap. Germline CDR1 reads SGHNT; CDR2 reads YYREEE (reference sequence). The CDR3 runs to 13 residues. CDR3 nucleotides: TGTGCCAGCAGCTTGTTCGCGTGGGAGACCCAGTACTTC. It encodes CASSLFAWETQYF. Based on the CDR3 plus reference TRBV5-4 and TRBJ2-5, the full variable domain is ETGVTQSPTHLIKTRGQQVTLRCSSQSGHNTVSWYQQALGQGPQFIFQYYREEENGRGNFPPRFSGLQFPNYSSELNVNALELDDSALYLCASSLFAWETQYFGPGTRLLVL.

The chain uses TRBV6-1 and TRBJ1-4, with D maybe TRBD1 (5 bases). Germline V gene sequence: CDR1 MNHNS, CDR2 SASEGT. Trimming shortened V by 5 bases and J by 7 bases, and 14 bases separated the two germline ends. This CDR3 region has 14 residues. CDR3 in amino acids: CASSPGWGGEKLFF. Written as DNA, the CDR3 is TGTGCCAGCAGTCCAGGGTGGGGCGGTGAAAAACTGTTTTTT.

The chain joins TRBV29-1 to TRBJ1-3, with D possibly TRBD1 on 6 matching bases. V was clipped by 7 bases and J by 4 bases, with 17 bases between them. CDR3 length equals 14 residues. The germline gives CDR1 SQVTM, CDR2 ANQGSEA. The CDR3: CSAAAGAGGNTIYF. The DNA for the CDR3 is TGCAGCGCCGCTGCAGGGGCGGGCGGAAACACCATATATTTT.

On this clonotype: Given a much more abundant clone one base away, this may be a read error. The chain recombines TRBV5-8 with TRBJ1-4; 7 bases map to TRBD1. CDR3 length equals 14 residues. The germline V gene encodes CDR1 SGHTS and CDR2 YDEGEE. CDR3: CASSLRGGGEQLFF. The CDR3 DNA sequence: TGTGCCAGCAGCTTAAGAGGGGGCGGTGAACAACTGTTTTTT.

This clonotype turned up a few times. This chain connects TRBV7-2 to TRBJ1-2; no firm D call. CDR1 is SGHTA and CDR2 is FQGNSA in the germline V gene. The CDR3 length is 11 residues. The V end lost 2 bases, the J end lost 10 bases, and 8 bases lay between the germline ends. The CDR3 protein is CASSLHTFYTF. In DNA, the CDR3 is TGTGCCAGCAGCTTACATACTTTCTACACCTTC.